The 22 T cell receptor beta chains below were found in one sample sequenced in a study of blood T cell repertoires in COVID-19. Method: immunoSEQ multiplex PCR; TCRdb's copy keeps in-frame clones and lacks some. The data show some 210,000 clones, roughly 86% seen once. Sequenced: PBMCs or T cells enriched from blood (not recorded which). These receptors came from a man younger than 30 with acute COVID-19.

This chain joins TRBV21-1 and TRBJ2-4; TRBD2, the D gene given by the table, was not confirmed from the DNA. TRBV21-1 is a documented pseudogene. There are 19 residues in the CDR3. CDR3 nucleotide sequence: TGTGCCAGCAGCATGACCGGGACTAGCGGGAGTATAGCCAAAAACATTCAGTACTTC. Protein: CASSMTGTSGSIAKNIQYF.

The CDR3: CASSLERLAGYNEQFF. The CDR3, as DNA: TGTGCCAGCAGTTTAGAGAGACTAGCGGGTTACAATGAGCAGTTCTTC. The chain combines TRBV27 with TRBJ2-1, with 10 positions matching TRBD2. Germline V gene data show CDR1 as MNHEY and CDR2 as SMNVEV (reference sequence). The trim removed 2 bases at V and 4 bases at J, leaving 5 bases unmatched. CDR3 length: 16 residues.

The chain has TRBV2 and TRBJ1-1; D not resolved. In germline, CDR1 is SNHLY, CDR2 FYNNEI. V shed 6 bases and J shed 3 bases, with 11 bases lying between them. The CDR3 has 13 amino acids. The DNA for the CDR3 is TGTGCCAGCAGAAGGACTTCGGACACTGAAGCTTTCTTT. This sequence encodes CASRRTSDTEAFF.

The rearrangement links TRBV10-3 to TRBJ2-7; D is uncertain. CDR1 is ENHRY and CDR2 is SYGVKD in the germline V gene. Trimming cost V 0 bases and J 0 bases, with 12 bases left between them. The CDR3 is 16 amino acids. This CDR3 is CAISESTAVYSYEQYF. The CDR3 DNA reads TGTGCCATCAGTGAGTCGACGGCGGTCTACTCCTACGAGCAGTACTTC.

The rearrangement joins TRBV29-1 to TRBJ2-1; 13 bases agree with TRBD2. This CDR3 is 15 amino acids long. Germline V gene lookup returns CDR1 SQVTM and CDR2 ANQGSEA. CDR3 bases: TGCATCATCACATTCGGACTAGCGGGAGACAATGAGCAGTTCTTC. Encoded protein: CIITFGLAGDNEQFF.

This clone was counted once. The V and J genes are TRBV19 and TRBJ1-5, with D unresolved. V was cut by 5 bases and J by 3 bases, with 8 bases left in between. Germline V gives CDR1 LNHDA, CDR2 SQIVND (reference sequence). The CDR3 runs 13 residues. Here the CDR3 DNA reads TGTGCCAGTAGTGGGAGGTACAATCAGCCCCAGCATTTT. As protein: CASSGRYNQPQHF.

The chain combines TRBV23-1 with TRBJ1-1; D possibly corresponds to TRBD1 (5 bases). TRBV23-1 is treated as an ORF (open reading frame) with a function not yet certain. The length of the CDR3 is 17 residues. The V end was cut by 4 bases, the J end by 4 bases, with 22 bases between. The CDR3: CASSLNITDITRTEAFF. The DNA of the CDR3 is TGCGCCAGCAGTCTTAACATAACGGACATAACTCGCACTGAAGCTTTCTTT.

The V gene is TRBV13, the J gene TRBJ2-7, with 9 positions matching TRBD2. This CDR3 contains 20 residues. From germline, CDR1 is PRHDT and CDR2 FYEKMQ (reference sequence). V shed 2 bases, J shed 0 bases, and the junction held 17 bases outside the gene matches. CDR3 sequence (DNA): TGTGCCAGCAGCTTAACGACGGTGCGTTCTAGCGGGGAGGACTCCTACGAGCAGTACTTC. It is translated as CASSLTTVRSSGEDSYEQYF. The whole variable domain, remainder taken from reference TRBV13 and TRBJ2-7, is AAGVIQSPRHLIKEKRETATLKCYPIPRHDTVYWYQQGPGQDPQFLISFYEKMQSDKGSIPDRFSAQQFSDYHSELNMSSLELGDSALYFCASSLTTVRSSGEDSYEQYFGPGTRLTVT.

V gene TRBV29-1 combines with J gene TRBJ2-2; 8 nucleotides match TRBD1. The germline gives CDR1 SQVTM, CDR2 ANQGSEA. The CDR3 consists of 14 residues. V gave up 3 bases and J gave up 5 bases; unmatched junction bases: 5. In nucleotides, the CDR3 is TGCAGCGTTGACGAACAGGGGGTGACCGGGGAGCTGTTTTTT. Translated: CSVDEQGVTGELFF.

The chain uses TRBV11-2 and TRBJ2-7, with a weak D call TRBD1 (6 bases). The CDR3 totals 15 residues. Germline assignment: CDR1 SGHAT and CDR2 FQNNGV. V was trimmed by 1 base and J by 5 bases, leaving 15 bases between them. The CDR3 sequence: CASSLVAGVLDEQYF. DNA for the CDR3: TGTGCCAGCAGCTTAGTGGCAGGGGTTTTGGACGAGCAGTACTTC. Full variable domain (missing parts from reference TRBV11-2 and TRBJ2-7): EAGVAQSPRYKIIEKRQSVAFWCNPISGHATLYWYQQILGQGPKLLIQFQNNGVVDDSQLPKDRFSAERLKGVDSTLKIQPAKLEDSAVYLCASSLVAGVLDEQYFGPGTRLTVT.

The chain employs TRBV6-1 and TRBJ2-7; the match to TRBD2 covers 11 bases. V was pared by 1 base and J by 4 bases, with 6 bases of the junction left unmatched. There are 16 residues in the CDR3. Germline V gives CDR1 MNHNS, CDR2 SASEGT. CDR3 sequence reads: CASSEGLAGPQYEQYF. CDR3 coding DNA: TGTGCCAGCAGTGAAGGACTAGCGGGGCCGCAATACGAGCAGTACTTC.

V is TRBV4-1 and J is TRBJ2-2; 14 bases align to TRBD2. V trimming: 1 base; J trimming: 8 bases; junction bases outside the gene matches: 6. Germline loops: CDR1 MGHRA, CDR2 YSYEKL. There are 17 residues in the CDR3. As DNA, the CDR3 is TGCGCCAGCAGCCAAGGACTAGCGGGAGGGCCCGGAGGGGAGCTGTTTTTT. Amino acids: CASSQGLAGGPGGELFF.

The V call is TRBV5-6, the J call TRBJ1-2; no definite D call. Trimming shortened V by 0 bases and J by 5 bases, and 11 bases separated the two germline ends. Germline-derived CDR1 and CDR2 are SGHDT and YYEEEE. The CDR3 spans 14 residues. DNA of the CDR3: TGTGCCAGCAGCTTGGGTACGGGGATTTATGGCTACACCTTC. Its translation: CASSLGTGIYGYTF.

The chain carries TRBV5-1 and TRBJ1-6; 9 bases are shared with TRBD1. The CDR3 runs 14 residues. Germline V gene data show CDR1 as SGHRS and CDR2 as YFSETQ. Trimming took 7 bases from V and 6 from J; bases not matched to a gene: 5. The CDR3 nucleotides are TGCGCCAGCGGACAGGGGCCTCCTAATTCACCCCTCCACTTT. Amino acid sequence: CASGQGPPNSPLHF.

The rearrangement uses TRBV19 and TRBJ1-6; 7 nucleotides line up with TRBD1. J gave up 5 bases and V 5 bases, and 3 bases lay outside the gene matches. This CDR3 has 14 residues. The germline V gene has CDR1 LNHDA and CDR2 SQIVND (reference sequence). The CDR3 is CASSGGTDNSPLHF. The CDR3 DNA reads as TGTGCCAGTAGTGGTGGGACAGATAATTCACCCCTCCACTTT.

This clone is a singleton in its sample. The chain uses TRBV6-2 or TRBV6-3 and TRBJ2-7, with D perhaps TRBD1 (5 bases). Per the germline V gene, CDR1 is MNHEY and CDR2 is SVGEGT. Deletions cut 1 base from V and 10 bases from J, with 11 bases between. The CDR3 is 12 residues long. CDR3 amino acids: CASSYWQGGQYF. The DNA of the CDR3 is TGTGCCAGCAGTTACTGGCAGGGTGGCCAGTACTTC.

The chain carries TRBV30 and TRBJ1-1; D not certain. V shed 4 bases and J shed 1 base, with 7 bases lying between them. Germline assignment: CDR1 GTSNPN and CDR2 SVGIG (reference sequence). The CDR3 contains 12 residues. The CDR3 here is CAWTLGNTEAFF. The CDR3, as DNA: TGTGCCTGGACCCTCGGGAACACTGAAGCTTTCTTT.

This clone has only one observation. This chain connects TRBV28 to TRBJ1-5, with D possibly being TRBD1 (5 bases). V was cut by 6 bases and J by 0 bases, with 18 bases left in between. The CDR3 is 17 residues long. Germline V gene data show CDR1 as MDHEN and CDR2 as SYDVKM. The CDR3, as DNA: TGTGCCAGCAGCGCAGGCTTGGGGCAGAATAGCAATCAGCCCCAGCATTTT. It yields the protein CASSAGLGQNSNQPQHF.

This clone was detected once. The chain combines TRBV11-2 with TRBJ2-5; 15 bases are shared with TRBD2. J lost 4 bases, V lost 5 bases, and 8 bases had no gene match. From germline, CDR1 is SGHAT and CDR2 FQNNGV. The CDR3 is made up of 17 amino acids. The CDR3: CASSIGTSGRRVETQYF. In DNA, the CDR3 is TGTGCCAGCAGCATTGGGACTAGCGGGAGGAGGGTAGAGACCCAGTACTTC.

The gene calls are TRBV4-1 and TRBJ2-5; 11 bases align to TRBD2. Germline CDR1 reads MGHRA; CDR2 reads YSYEKL. Germline trimming cut 0 bases from V and 1 base from J; bases unmatched to any gene: 13. The CDR3 is made up of 20 amino acids. CDR3 sequence (DNA): TGCGCCAGCAGCCAAGATTTTACTAGCGGGAGTCTCCTGGTCCAAGAGACCCAGTACTTC. This codes for CASSQDFTSGSLLVQETQYF.

A note on this clone: Other DNA sequences in the same sample also yield this CDR3. J is TRBJ2-5 and V is TRBV28; TRBD2 agrees at 7 bases. The V gene end was trimmed by 5 bases and the J gene end by 5 bases; junction bases not matched to a gene: 2. CDR3 length: 12 amino acids. Germline CDR1 is MDHEN and CDR2 is SYDVKM. The CDR3 is CASSPSGETQYF. DNA for the CDR3: TGTGCCAGCAGTCCTAGCGGTGAGACCCAGTACTTC.

This clone was recorded once. CDR3 region: CASSVEAGNQETQYF. The CDR3, as DNA: TGTGCCAGCAGCGTAGAAGCAGGGAACCAAGAGACCCAGTACTTC. The V call is TRBV9, the J call TRBJ2-5; a possible D gene is TRBD1 (5 bases). The CDR3 is made up of 15 amino acids. Trimming removed 0 bases at V and 0 bases at J, with 9 bases between. Germline loops: CDR1 SGDLS, CDR2 YYNGEE.